This T cell receptor (beta chain) was found in a study of Ad26.COV2.S vaccination and SARS-CoV-2 variants. About the study: Donor joined the COV1001 Ad26.COV2.S trial arm. Donor got 5x10^10 or 1x10^11 viral particles of Ad26.COV2.S.

Generated by immunoSEQ multiplex PCR, the TCRdb table keeps only in-frame clones and is missing some. The sample includes around 370,000 clones, around 83% of them seen just once. With regard to this clone: No antigen is known for it.

The CDR3 runs 13 residues. Trimming cost V 3 bases and J 4 bases, with 8 bases left between them. Germline CDR1 PRHDT, CDR2 FYEKMQ (reference sequence). The sample's treatment: roughly 20 received Ad26.COV2.S at low or high dose, single or two shots; a few received placebo; per-sample allocation not given. The samples were gathered on day 63 after the first injection of vaccine or placebo. Findings and caveats of the study: From the TCR breadth and depth analyses, total T cell responses may have been underestimated. Vaccine and placebo recipients had comparable breadth of non-spike TCRs.

The chain carries TRBV13 and TRBJ2-3; no clear D gene. This specimen consisted of peripheral blood, obtained in a trial of Ad26.COV2.S vaccine versus placebo. The sequence was obtained from a person between 18 and 59 years old who received the Ad26.COV2.S COVID-19 vaccine or a placebo. The CDR3 DNA reads as TGTGCCAGCAGCTTCCCGTTTCCAGATACGCAGTATTTT. This gives the protein CASSFPFPDTQYF.